This T cell receptor beta chain was captured in a study of tumor and adjacent non-tumor tissue in lung cancer. Study context: Patients were aged roughly 30 to 76, 9 to 10 men and about 5 women, stage I to III.

TCRbeta libraries were built with three rounds of nested PCR, modified from ARM-PCR. TCRdb itself ran the multiplex PCR reads through MiXCR, one entry per CDR3 protein. The sample includes approximately 120,000 distinct CDR3 sequences, roughly 74% of them seen just once. To note about this clonotype: Its antigen is not identified. Its ends do not fully match the called genes, so a read error is possible.

The CDR3 sequence is 16 residues long. Study observations and caveats: Tumor tissue had significantly higher TCR diversity than normal lung. Normal lung showed higher cumulative top 100 clone frequency than tumor.

RNA was extracted from bulk tissue without any cell sorting. Donors were chemotherapy-naive, newly diagnosed lung cancer surgical patients in China, August–November 2014. The chain is built from TRBV12-3 or TRBV12-4 and TRBJ2-2; tentatively, D is TRBD2 (6 bases). This TCR derives from a woman aged 55-70 years with non-small cell lung cancer. The source material was lung tumor tissue. The CDR3 bases are TGTGCCAGCAAACCGCGGGACGGTTCGAACATCGGGGAGCTGTTTTTT. As protein: CASKPRDGSNIGELFF.